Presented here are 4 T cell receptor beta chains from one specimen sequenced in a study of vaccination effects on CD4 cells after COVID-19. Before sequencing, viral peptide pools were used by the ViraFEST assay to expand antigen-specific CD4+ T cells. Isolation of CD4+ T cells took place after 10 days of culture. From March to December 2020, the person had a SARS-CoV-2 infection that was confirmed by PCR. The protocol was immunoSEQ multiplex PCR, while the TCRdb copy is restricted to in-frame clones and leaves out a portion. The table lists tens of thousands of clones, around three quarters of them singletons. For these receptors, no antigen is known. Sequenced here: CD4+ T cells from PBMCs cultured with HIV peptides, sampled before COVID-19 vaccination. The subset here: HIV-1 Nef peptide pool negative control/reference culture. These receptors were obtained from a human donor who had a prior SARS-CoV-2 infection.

CDR3 amino acids: CASLSRGKDTIYF. The DNA of the CDR3 is TGTGCCTCCCTAAGTAGGGGGAAAGACACCATATATTTT. This chain uses TRBV30 with TRBJ1-3; D possibly corresponds to TRBD1 (6 bases). The V gene's germline CDR1 is GTSNPN and CDR2 SVGIG (reference sequence). Trimming shortened V by 7 bases and J by 8 bases, and 18 bases separated the two germline ends. CDR3 length: 13 residues.

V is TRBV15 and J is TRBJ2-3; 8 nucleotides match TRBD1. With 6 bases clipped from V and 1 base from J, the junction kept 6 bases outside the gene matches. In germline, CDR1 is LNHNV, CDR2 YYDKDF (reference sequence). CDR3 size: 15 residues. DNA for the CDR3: TGTGCCACCAGGGACAGGGTGTCGGGCACAGATACGCAGTATTTT. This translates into CATRDRVSGTDTQYF.

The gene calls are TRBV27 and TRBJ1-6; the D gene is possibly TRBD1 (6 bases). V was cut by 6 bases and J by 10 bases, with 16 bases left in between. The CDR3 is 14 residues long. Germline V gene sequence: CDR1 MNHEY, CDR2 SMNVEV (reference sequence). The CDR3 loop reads CASSLGTLESPLHF. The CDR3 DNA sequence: TGTGCCAGCAGCCTTGGGACACTTGAATCACCCCTCCACTTT.

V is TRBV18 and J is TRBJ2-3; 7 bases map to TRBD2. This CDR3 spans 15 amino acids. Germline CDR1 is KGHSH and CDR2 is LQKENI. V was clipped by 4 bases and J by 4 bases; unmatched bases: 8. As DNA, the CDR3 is TGTGCCAGCTCACTCCCGGGAGGCCCGGCAGATACGCAGTATTTT. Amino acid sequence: CASSLPGGPADTQYF.